These 21 T cell receptor beta chains originate from one sample sequenced in a study of blood T cell repertoires in COVID-19. Clones were read by immunoSEQ multiplex PCR, and TCRdb kept only the in-frame ones, dropping some. Here the sample spans about 76,000 clones, around nine tenths being singletons. Sample: peripheral blood. These receptor sequences come from a human donor in a cohort sampled during active COVID-19.

The chain recombines TRBV6-2 or TRBV6-3 with TRBJ2-5; perhaps TRBD2 as D (5 bases). From germline, CDR1 is MNHEY and CDR2 SVGEGT. This CDR3 is built from 15 residues. With 0 bases removed from V and 0 bases from J, the gap between germline ends came to 8 bases. DNA for the CDR3: TGTGCCAGCAGTTACTCGAAGGAGGACCAAGAGACCCAGTACTTC. It is translated as CASSYSKEDQETQYF.

The V gene is TRBV5-1, the J gene TRBJ2-3; a possible D gene is TRBD2 (6 bases). Germline-derived CDR1 and CDR2 are SGHRS and YFSETQ. CDR3 length: 14 amino acids. The V gene lost 1 base and the J gene lost 2 bases, with 8 bases spanning the gap. The CDR3: CASSLLADTDTQYF. CDR3 sequence (DNA): TGCGCCAGCAGCTTGTTAGCGGACACAGATACGCAGTATTTT.

The chain joins TRBV30 to TRBJ2-7, with TRBD1 matching 9 bases. The CDR3 is 14 residues long. CDR1 GTSNPN and CDR2 SVGIG come from the germline V gene (reference sequence). V lost 4 bases, J lost 5 bases, and 9 bases stayed unmatched. CDR3 protein: CAWTWGQGIDEQYF. The CDR3 DNA sequence: TGTGCCTGGACCTGGGGACAGGGCATCGACGAGCAGTACTTC.

This chain uses TRBV4-2 with TRBJ2-2; 10 positions agree with TRBD2. The CDR3 spans 16 residues. Germline V gene sequence: CDR1 LGHNA, CDR2 YNFKEQ. J lost 4 bases, V lost 2 bases, and 4 bases had no gene match. The CDR3, as DNA: TGTGCCAGCAGCCAACCTAGCGGGGGATCCACCGGGGAGCTGTTTTTT. Its translation is CASSQPSGGSTGELFF.

This clone has a single count. This chain joins TRBV7-8 and TRBJ2-7; TRBD2 matches at 10 bases. Germline trimming cut 2 bases from V and 0 bases from J; bases unmatched to any gene: 4. Germline assignment: CDR1 SGHVS and CDR2 FQNEAQ. The length of the CDR3 is 16 residues. CDR3 protein: CASSLLSGGVSYEQYF. CDR3 DNA: TGTGCCAGCAGCTTATTGAGCGGGGGGGTCTCCTACGAGCAGTACTTC.

The rearrangement joins TRBV18 to TRBJ2-7; TRBD1 aligns across 7 bases. The germline V gene encodes CDR1 KGHSH and CDR2 LQKENI. The CDR3 loop spans 14 amino acids. V shed 5 bases, J shed 3 bases, and the junction held 7 bases outside the gene matches. The CDR3 nucleotides are TGTGCCAGCTCAGCCCGGGACAGAGACTACGAGCAGTACTTC. Translation gives CASSARDRDYEQYF.

The gene calls are TRBV7-2 and TRBJ1-6, with unresolved D. V lost 5 bases, J lost 7 bases, and 18 bases lay in between. Germline CDR1 is SGHTA and CDR2 is FQGNSA. This CDR3 comprises 16 residues. The CDR3 loop is CASSKPIKASNSPLHF. CDR3 sequence (DNA): TGTGCCAGCAGCAAACCGATCAAGGCTAGCAATTCACCCCTCCACTTT.

V usage is TRBV2 and J usage is TRBJ2-1, with D possibly TRBD2 on 6 matching bases. V was clipped by 6 bases and J by 6 bases, with 18 bases between them. CDR1 is SNHLY, CDR2 FYNNEI, per germline. The CDR3 is 15 residues long. CDR3 in amino acids: CASSGGTHSTNEQFF. In DNA form, the CDR3 reads TGTGCCAGCAGCGGCGGGACTCATAGCACCAATGAGCAGTTCTTC.

CDR3 in amino acids: CASSRTSGGASSTDTQYF. CDR3 nucleotides: TGTGCCAGCAGTCGGACTAGCGGGGGGGCCTCTAGCACAGATACGCAGTATTTT. V usage is TRBV6-6 and J usage is TRBJ2-3; 15 bases match TRBD2. With 5 bases clipped from V and 0 bases from J, the junction kept 6 bases outside the gene matches. The CDR3 loop spans 18 amino acids. The germline V gene has CDR1 MNHNY and CDR2 SVGAGI (reference sequence).

J is TRBJ2-1 and V is TRBV18; TRBD1 matches at 8 bases. The V and J ends lost 3 bases and 10 bases, in that order; junction bases with no gene match: 14. The CDR3 is 16 amino acids. Germline V lookup: CDR1 KGHSH, CDR2 LQKENI. The DNA for the CDR3 is TGTGCCAGCTCACCTACGTACCAGGGGGCACTAGCAGAGCAGTTCTTC. It is translated as CASSPTYQGALAEQFF.

This CDR3 is CASSPNPGAEEQYF. The DNA for the CDR3 is TGTGCCAGCTCACCAAACCCCGGAGCGGAAGAGCAGTACTTC. The chain employs TRBV18 and TRBJ2-7, with D perhaps matching TRBD2 (5 bases). CDR3 size: 14 residues. The V gene lost 2 bases and the J gene lost 7 bases, with 15 bases spanning the gap. Germline V gene data show CDR1 as KGHSH and CDR2 as LQKENI.

The J gene is TRBJ2-3, the V gene TRBV3-1 (or the pseudogene TRBV3-2), with TRBD2 matching over 8 bases. The V segment lost 1 base and the J segment 7 bases; nucleotides outside the gene matches: 7. Germline-derived CDR1 and CDR2 are LGHDT and YNNKEL (reference sequence). This CDR3 comprises 15 residues. CDR3 coding DNA: TGTGCCAGCAGCCAAGCCAGCGGGGGTTTATATACGCAGTATTTT. Translating gives CASSQASGGLYTQYF.

The genes are TRBV7-3 and TRBJ1-4; maybe TRBD1 (6 bases). Trimming removed 2 bases at V and 5 bases at J, with 12 bases between. The CDR3 is made up of 15 amino acids. CDR1 is SGHTA, CDR2 FQGTGA, per germline. The CDR3 bases are TGTGCCAGCAGCTTACAGCCAGGGGACAATGAAAAACTGTTTTTT. As protein: CASSLQPGDNEKLFF.

This clone was seen once. V usage is TRBV27 and J usage is TRBJ2-1; possible D gene TRBD1, 5 bases. The V and J ends lost 5 bases and 3 bases respectively, with 14 bases between them. This CDR3 region has 15 residues. Per the germline V gene, CDR1 is MNHEY and CDR2 is SMNVEV (reference sequence). Here the CDR3 DNA reads TGTGCCAGCAGTGATACAGGAGACGACTACAATGAGCAGTTCTTC. Its translation is CASSDTGDDYNEQFF.

The gene calls are TRBV6-5 and TRBJ1-1; maybe TRBD1 (6 bases). The CDR3 runs 15 residues. Trimming stripped 5 bases from V and 4 bases from J, with 17 bases between. Germline V gene sequence: CDR1 MNHEY, CDR2 SVGAGI. The CDR3 bases are TGTGCCAGCAGTCGAAACAGGGAGGGAGGCACTGAAGCTTTCTTT. Its protein is CASSRNREGGTEAFF.

The chain has TRBV6-1 and TRBJ2-7; no firm D call. Trimming left V 3 bases short and J 3 bases short, with 6 bases between. CDR1 is MNHNS and CDR2 is SASEGT in the germline V gene. The CDR3 contains 12 residues. CDR3 region: CASSDYSYEQYF. CDR3 sequence (DNA): TGTGCCAGCAGTGATTACAGCTACGAGCAGTACTTC.

J is TRBJ2-7 and V is TRBV7-2; D is possibly TRBD1 (5 bases). The V gene's germline CDR1 is SGHTA and CDR2 FQGNSA. The CDR3 extends over 13 amino acids. Trimming removed 5 bases at V and 6 bases at J, with 14 bases between. The chain's CDR3 is CASSPKVTGEQYF. The DNA of the CDR3 is TGTGCCAGCAGCCCCAAGGTTACAGGCGAGCAGTACTTC.

The chain links TRBV7-6 to TRBJ2-3; TRBD1 agrees at 10 bases. In germline, CDR1 is SGHVS, CDR2 FNYEAQ. This CDR3 is 18 amino acids long. V shed 4 bases and J 1 base; nucleotides not matched to a gene: 11. The CDR3 DNA is TGTGCCAGCAGCTCCAGGGGACAGGGGCCTTTGGGCACAGATACGCAGTATTTT. Translation: CASSSRGQGPLGTDTQYF. Looking up the rest from reference TRBV7-6 and TRBJ2-3 gives the full variable domain: GAGVSQSPRYKVTKRGQDVALRCDPISGHVSLYWYRQALGQGPEFLTYFNYEAQQDKSGLPNDRFSAERPEGSISTLTIQRTEQRDSAMYRCASSSRGQGPLGTDTQYFGPGTRLTVL.

The chain recombines TRBV27 with TRBJ2-5; 7 nucleotides match TRBD1. V lost 3 bases to trimming and J lost 4 bases; unmatched junction nucleotides: 2. CDR1 and CDR2 (germline): MNHEY, SMNVEV (reference sequence). CDR3 length: 13 amino acids. CDR3 in amino acids: CASSFTGVETQYF. CDR3 nucleotide sequence: TGTGCCAGCAGTTTCACAGGGGTAGAGACCCAGTACTTC.

The J gene is TRBJ2-1, the V gene TRBV19; no definite D call. The V gene's germline CDR1 is LNHDA and CDR2 SQIVND (reference sequence). CDR3 length: 13 residues. The V end lost 3 bases, the J end lost 9 bases, and 12 bases lay between the germline ends. The CDR3 coding sequence is TGTGCCAGTAGTATGGTTCCTAGTAGTGAGCAGTTCTTC. Translated, it gives CASSMVPSSEQFF.

The rearrangement links TRBV3-1 (or the pseudogene TRBV3-2) to TRBJ2-3; 8 bases map to TRBD1. This CDR3 is built from 14 residues. Germline lookup yields CDR1 LGHDT and CDR2 YNNKEL (reference sequence). V lost 6 bases to trimming and J lost 7 bases; unmatched junction nucleotides: 9. CDR3 amino acids: CASSRTGRQNTQYF. The CDR3 DNA reads TGTGCCAGCAGTCGGACAGGGAGACAGAATACGCAGTATTTT.